These 18 T cell receptor beta chains originate from one sample sequenced in a study of T cell responses to AZD1222 COVID-19 vaccine. Using immunoSEQ multiplex PCR, the repertoire was profiled, and TCRdb retains in-frame clones only, with some absent. The table includes 130,000 to 150,000 clones, about 90% detected once. The material was peripheral blood, obtained on day 0 of MenACWY control vaccination. The receptors derive from an adult in good health.

The DNA for the CDR3 is TGCGCCAGCAGCTTAGAGCCTCAGGGCTATGGCTACACCTTC. Its protein is CASSLEPQGYGYTF. V is TRBV5-1 and J is TRBJ1-2; weak D call: TRBD1 (5 bases). Germline V lookup: CDR1 SGHRS, CDR2 YFSETQ. This CDR3 contains 14 residues. V lost 2 bases to trimming and J lost 4 bases, with 12 bases between them.

The V call is TRBV2, the J call TRBJ2-3; no reliable D call. The CDR3 length is 11 residues. Trimming left V 6 bases short and J 5 bases short, with 6 bases between. The germline V gene encodes CDR1 SNHLY and CDR2 FYNNEI. CDR3 residues: CASSLLDTQYF. CDR3 sequence (DNA): TGTGCCAGCAGCCTACTAGATACGCAGTATTTT.

J is TRBJ1-1 and V is TRBV30; tentative D call: TRBD1 (5 bases). V lost 4 bases and J lost 0, with 9 bases in between. This CDR3 is 13 amino acids long. In germline, CDR1 is GTSNPN, CDR2 SVGIG (reference sequence). The chain's CDR3 is CAWNPGMNTEAFF. The CDR3 DNA sequence: TGTGCCTGGAATCCAGGGATGAACACTGAAGCTTTCTTT.

The chain has TRBV7-2 and TRBJ1-1; unclear D gene. Germline CDR1 is SGHTA and CDR2 is FQGNSA. V lost 4 bases and J lost 3, with 12 bases in between. The CDR3 consists of 14 residues. CDR3 nucleotide sequence: TGTGCCAGCAGCTCCGGAGGGTGGGACACTGAAGCTTTCTTT. Protein product: CASSSGGWDTEAFF.

In this sample, this clone turned up once. The chain links TRBV24-1 to TRBJ2-1; TRBD2 agrees at 7 bases. There are 14 residues in the CDR3. Germline values: CDR1 KGHDR, CDR2 SFDVKD. CDR3 sequence: CASAASGTYNEQFF. The CDR3 DNA reads as TGTGCTTCGGCGGCTAGCGGTACCTACAATGAGCAGTTCTTC.

This chain connects TRBV28 to TRBJ1-2, with 7 bases lining up with TRBD1. Germline-derived CDR1 and CDR2 are MDHEN and SYDVKM. J gave up 8 bases and V 9 bases, and 18 bases lay outside the gene matches. The CDR3 is 15 amino acids. The CDR3 nucleotides are TGTGCCAGTCGATTACAGGGGAGTAGACTGGAGGGCTACACCTTC. Translated, it gives CASRLQGSRLEGYTF.

The rearrangement links TRBV19 to TRBJ2-5, with 9 nucleotides matching TRBD2. The CDR3 sequence is 16 residues long. With 3 bases clipped from V and 5 bases from J, the junction kept 10 bases outside the gene matches. Per germline, CDR1 LNHDA and CDR2 SQIVND (reference sequence). This CDR3 reads CASSIRVAGGLETQYF. The DNA of the CDR3 is TGTGCCAGTAGTATCCGGGTGGCGGGGGGGCTCGAGACCCAGTACTTC.

J is TRBJ1-3 and V is TRBV5-1, with D uncertain. Looked up from germline, CDR1 is SGHRS and CDR2 is YFSETQ. V was shortened by 6 bases and J by 0 bases, with 13 bases between the two germline ends. This CDR3 is 15 amino acids long. CDR3 region: CASTSDQPSGNTIYF. The CDR3 DNA follows: TGCGCCAGCACCTCCGACCAGCCCTCTGGAAACACCATATATTTT.

The chain has TRBV15 and TRBJ1-1, with D unclear. The germline CDR1 and CDR2 sequences are LNHNV and YYDKDF (reference sequence). The CDR3 has 14 residues. V lost 5 bases to trimming and J lost 1 base, with 11 bases between them. CDR3 in amino acids: CATSFRERNTEAFF. DNA of the CDR3: TGTGCCACCAGCTTCCGGGAGCGGAACACTGAAGCTTTCTTT.

V and J are TRBV24-1 and TRBJ2-1, with a weak D call TRBD1 (5 bases). The CDR3 runs 14 residues. The V end lost 4 bases, the J end lost 8 bases, and 14 bases lay between the germline ends. The germline CDR1 and CDR2 sequences are KGHDR and SFDVKD. In DNA form, the CDR3 reads TGTGCCACCAGTGACCCCAGGGCAGACGATGAGCAGTTCTTC. Amino acids: CATSDPRADDEQFF.

The V and J genes are TRBV2 and TRBJ1-1, with 8 bases identical to TRBD1. Germline values: CDR1 SNHLY, CDR2 FYNNEI. V gave up 7 bases and J gave up 3 bases; unmatched junction bases: 4. The CDR3 length is 13 residues. The CDR3 region has the DNA TGTGCCAGCAACCCACAGGGGGACACTGAAGCTTTCTTT. It specifies CASNPQGDTEAFF. Combining the CDR3 with reference TRBV2 and TRBJ1-1 gives the whole variable domain EPEVTQTPSHQVTQMGQEVILRCVPISNHLYFYWYRQILGQKVEFLVSFYNNEISEKSEIFDDQFSVERPDGSNFTLKIRSTKLEDSAMYFCASNPQGDTEAFFGQGTRLTVV.

The V call is TRBV2, the J call TRBJ2-1; 10 bases agree with TRBD2. From germline, CDR1 is SNHLY and CDR2 FYNNEI. CDR3 length: 15 amino acids. The V segment lost 5 bases and the J segment 4 bases; nucleotides outside the gene matches: 5. The CDR3: CASSQRGGLYNEQFF. In nucleotides, the CDR3 is TGTGCCAGCAGTCAGCGGGGGGGACTTTACAATGAGCAGTTCTTC.

The V gene is TRBV9, the J gene TRBJ1-6; 9 bases agree with TRBD1. The CDR3 totals 16 residues. V dropped 0 bases and J dropped 9; count of bases not matched to a gene: 7. Per the germline V gene, CDR1 is SGDLS and CDR2 is YYNGEE. The CDR3 nucleotides read TGTGCCAGCAGCGTAGGAGGGGGACAGGGTATTTCACCCCTCCACTTT. The encoded protein is CASSVGGGQGISPLHF.

The genes are TRBV30 and TRBJ1-5, with D possibly TRBD1 on 6 matching bases. Trimming cost V 1 base and J 7 bases, with 14 bases left between them. Germline lookup yields CDR1 GTSNPN and CDR2 SVGIG (reference sequence). This CDR3 region has 14 residues. CDR3 DNA: TGTGCCTGGAGTGGGGGGCCTCTCGGACAGCCCCAGCATTTT. This gives the protein CAWSGGPLGQPQHF.

The gene calls are TRBV12-3 or TRBV12-4 and TRBJ2-7; D remains ambiguous. The CDR3 sequence is 12 residues long. Deletions cut 8 bases from V and 4 bases from J, with 12 bases between. CDR3 loop: CASRRGQYEQYF. The DNA for the CDR3 is TGTGCCAGCCGGAGAGGTCAATACGAGCAGTACTTC.

The chain is built from TRBV28 and TRBJ1-1; a weak D match, TRBD1 (5 bases). The CDR3 contains 9 residues. Germline V CDR1 and CDR2: MDHEN, SYDVKM. Trimming shortened V by 8 bases and J by 10 bases, and 8 bases separated the two germline ends. The CDR3 nucleotides read TGTGCCAGCTACCAGGGAGCTTTCTTT. Its translation: CASYQGAFF.

J is TRBJ2-3 and V is TRBV5-8; TRBD2 matches at 14 bases. Germline loops: CDR1 SGHTS, CDR2 YDEGEE. This CDR3 is 17 amino acids long. With V trimmed by 4 bases and J by 4 bases, 8 bases remained unmatched. This chain's CDR3 is CASSQMGLAGEADTQYF. CDR3 sequence (DNA): TGTGCCAGCAGCCAAATGGGACTAGCGGGGGAGGCAGATACGCAGTATTTT.

The chain joins TRBV18 to TRBJ1-1; D uncertain. The CDR3 has 12 residues. Germline values: CDR1 KGHSH, CDR2 LQKENI. V gave up 4 bases and J gave up 2 bases, with 5 bases separating them. CDR3 coding DNA: TGTGCCAGCTCACTAAAAAACACTGAAGCTTTCTTT. Translating gives CASSLKNTEAFF.